Below, 28 T cell receptor beta chains from the same sample are listed, as sequenced in a study of multiple sclerosis patients with progressive multifocal leukoencephalopathy. This sample's time point: about 13 months of natalizumab therapy. Clones were read by immunoSEQ multiplex PCR, and TCRdb kept only the in-frame ones, dropping some. Of around 25,000 clones in the sample, about 91% are singletons; the top ten hold around 2%. The source material was PBMCs, sampled from a patient treated with natalizumab. The receptors shown here come from a man aged 25 to 40 with multiple sclerosis.

In this sample, this clone turned up once. The sample carries other DNA sequences with the same CDR3. The genes are TRBV10-3 and TRBJ1-5; the D gene is possibly TRBD1 (6 bases). This CDR3 comprises 15 residues. V gave up 3 bases and J gave up 6 bases, with 15 bases separating them. Germline CDR1 and CDR2: ENHRY and SYGVKD. This CDR3 reads CAISETGRVGQPQHF. The CDR3 nucleotides read TGTGCCATCAGTGAAACAGGGCGGGTAGGTCAGCCCCAGCATTTT.

This chain links TRBV2 with TRBJ2-3, with D possibly TRBD2 on 7 matching bases. Germline CDR1 and CDR2: SNHLY and FYNNEI. This CDR3 has 14 amino acids. Deletions cut 10 bases from V and 6 bases from J, with 20 bases between. The CDR3 reads CATETGGGKDTQYF. CDR3 nucleotide sequence: TGTGCCACAGAGACTGGGGGGGGCAAGGATACGCAGTATTTT.

The V gene is TRBV5-4, the J gene TRBJ2-3; 10 bases are shared with TRBD2. The CDR3 is 17 residues long. Trimming removed 4 bases from V and 0 bases from J; junction bases left unmatched: 8. CDR1 and CDR2 (germline): SGHNT, YYREEE (reference sequence). This CDR3 is CASSTLAGGTSTDTQYF. Here the CDR3 DNA reads TGTGCCAGCAGCACTTTAGCGGGAGGTACCAGCACAGATACGCAGTATTTT.

To note about this clone: Other DNA sequences in the same sample also yield this CDR3. The V gene is TRBV6-5, the J gene TRBJ2-1, with 9 positions matching TRBD1. The V gene's germline CDR1 is MNHEY and CDR2 SVGAGI. Trimming removed 8 bases from V and 8 bases from J; junction bases left unmatched: 13. This CDR3 region has 15 residues. CDR3 in DNA: TGTGCCAGCTCGGGGGAGGGACAGGGAGGCGATGAGCAGTTCTTC. Residues: CASSGEGQGGDEQFF.

The chain is built from TRBV6-1 and TRBJ1-2; 10 bases match TRBD1. This CDR3 contains 13 residues. Germline values: CDR1 MNHNS, CDR2 SASEGT. Trimming at V came to 6 bases and at J to 7 bases, leaving 5 bases not matched to a gene. CDR3 amino acids: CASRETGGTGYTF. The CDR3 nucleotides read TGTGCCAGCAGGGAGACAGGGGGCACTGGCTACACCTTC.

A single count supports this clone. The rearrangement uses TRBV19 and TRBJ2-3; D is undetermined. The germline V gene encodes CDR1 LNHDA and CDR2 SQIVND (reference sequence). The V end lost 3 bases, the J end lost 2 bases, and 9 bases lay between the germline ends. The CDR3 contains 14 residues. CDR3 sequence: CASSIARYTDTQYF. The CDR3, as DNA: TGTGCCAGTAGTATCGCCAGGTACACAGATACGCAGTATTTT.

This chain uses TRBV7-8 with TRBJ2-4; D not certain. V lost 5 bases and J lost 0, with 17 bases in between. CDR3 length equals 17 residues. Germline V CDR1 and CDR2: SGHVS, FQNEAQ. In nucleotides, the CDR3 is TGTGCCAGCAGCGCAACCGGTTTCTCTCTAGCCAAAAACATTCAGTACTTC. It translates to CASSATGFSLAKNIQYF.

The chain is built from TRBV5-4 and TRBJ2-7, with D possibly matching TRBD2 (6 bases). The CDR3 spans 15 residues. The germline gives CDR1 SGHNT, CDR2 YYREEE (reference sequence). V lost 0 bases, J lost 6 bases, and 16 bases lay in between. CDR3 sequence (DNA): TGTGCCAGCAGCTTGGATGCTAGCGTCTTGGGCGAGCAGTACTTC. This codes for CASSLDASVLGEQYF.

The chain is built from TRBV27 and TRBJ1-1; the D is unclear. V was trimmed by 3 bases and J by 0 bases, leaving 5 bases between them. The CDR3 spans 13 residues. Germline values: CDR1 MNHEY, CDR2 SMNVEV (reference sequence). The DNA for the CDR3 is TGTGCCAGCAGTTTTCGAATGAACACTGAAGCTTTCTTT. Protein sequence: CASSFRMNTEAFF.

V gene TRBV6-1 combines with J gene TRBJ2-5; 7 positions agree with TRBD1. The CDR3 runs to 14 residues. The germline gives CDR1 MNHNS, CDR2 SASEGT. V dropped 1 base and J dropped 5; count of bases not matched to a gene: 4. The CDR3: CASSEEQGYETQYF. CDR3 bases: TGTGCCAGCAGTGAAGAACAGGGGTACGAGACCCAGTACTTC.

The V and J genes are TRBV9 and TRBJ2-1; D gene unclear. Trimming pared 3 bases from V and 5 bases from J, leaving 6 bases between. CDR1 and CDR2 from the germline V gene are SGDLS and YYNGEE. CDR3 length: 12 amino acids. CDR3: CASSALNNEQFF. CDR3 bases: TGTGCCAGCAGCGCCCTTAACAATGAGCAGTTCTTC.

The chain couples TRBV19 to TRBJ1-1; D is perhaps TRBD1 (6 bases). The CDR3 covers 14 residues. Trimming removed 5 bases from V and 2 bases from J, with 12 bases in between. Per germline, CDR1 LNHDA and CDR2 SQIVND (reference sequence). The CDR3 sequence is CASSVGTRNTEAFF. In DNA, the CDR3 is TGTGCCAGTAGTGTCGGGACAAGAAACACTGAAGCTTTCTTT.

This clone was counted once. The chain carries TRBV6-5 and TRBJ1-2, with 7 nucleotides matching TRBD1. Germline assignment: CDR1 MNHEY and CDR2 SVGAGI. V gave up 7 bases and J gave up 3 bases; unmatched junction bases: 5. CDR3 length: 13 amino acids. CDR3 sequence reads: CASTLQGYYGYTF. For the CDR3, the DNA is TGTGCCAGCACCCTACAGGGGTACTATGGCTACACCTTC.

V usage is TRBV27 and J usage is TRBJ2-7, with D unresolved. CDR3 size: 17 residues. CDR1 and CDR2 from the germline V gene are MNHEY and SMNVEV (reference sequence). V was cut by 3 bases and J by 0 bases, with 18 bases left in between. CDR3 sequence reads: CASSLDLGNQSSYEQYV. As DNA, the CDR3 is TGTGCCAGCAGTTTGGACCTAGGGAACCAGAGCTCCTACGAGCAGTACGTC.

The V and J genes are TRBV5-6 and TRBJ1-2, with 8 bases aligning to TRBD1. Germline CDR1 is SGHDT and CDR2 is YYEEEE. The junction had 6 bases not matched to a gene; V was cut back by 4 bases and J by 4 bases. The CDR3 is 14 amino acids. CDR3 region: CASSPGQDFYGYTF. The CDR3 DNA is TGTGCCAGCAGCCCGGGACAGGATTTCTATGGCTACACCTTC.

J is TRBJ2-4 and V is TRBV25-1; no firm D call. CDR1 and CDR2 from the germline V gene are MGHDK and SYGVNS. Trimming took 2 bases from V and 0 from J, leaving 8 bases between them. The CDR3 is 15 amino acids. The CDR3 is CASSESGLAKNIQYF. The CDR3 bases are TGTGCCAGCAGTGAAAGTGGGCTAGCCAAAAACATTCAGTACTTC.

The chain couples TRBV14 to TRBJ2-1; D is unresolved. The CDR3 totals 14 residues. The V end lost 1 base, the J end lost 1 base, and 5 bases lay between the germline ends. From germline, CDR1 is SGHDN and CDR2 FVKESK. CDR3 sequence (DNA): TGTGCCAGCAGCCAAGTTGGGTCCTACAATGAGCAGTTCTTC. Translating it yields CASSQVGSYNEQFF.

The genes are TRBV7-8 and TRBJ2-5, with TRBD1 matching 11 bases. This CDR3 comprises 14 residues. With 3 bases clipped from V and 5 bases from J, the junction kept 2 bases outside the gene matches. Germline V CDR1 and CDR2: SGHVS, FQNEAQ. CDR3 amino acids: CASSFWDRGETQYF. CDR3 bases: TGTGCCAGCAGCTTTTGGGACAGGGGGGAGACCCAGTACTTC.

The chain recombines TRBV6-1 with TRBJ1-1; D remains ambiguous. Germline values: CDR1 MNHNS, CDR2 SASEGT. This CDR3 has 14 amino acids. Deletions cut 7 bases from V and 1 base from J, with 13 bases between. The CDR3 loop reads CASIRRTGNTEAFF. DNA of the CDR3: TGTGCCAGCATCCGACGGACGGGGAACACTGAAGCTTTCTTT.

This clone has only one observation. The chain employs TRBV27 and TRBJ1-6; D not certain. The V gene's germline CDR1 is MNHEY and CDR2 SMNVEV (reference sequence). This CDR3 spans 11 amino acids. V lost 2 bases to trimming and J lost 10 bases, with 3 bases between them. The CDR3 region has the DNA TGTGCCAGCAGTTTAGTATCACCCCTCCACTTT. It encodes CASSLVSPLHF.

The V gene is TRBV29-1, the J gene TRBJ2-2; D unresolved. Looked up from germline, CDR1 is SQVTM and CDR2 is ANQGSEA. The V end was cut by 4 bases, the J end by 6 bases, with 9 bases between. The CDR3 covers 12 residues. As DNA, the CDR3 is TGCAGCGTTGCGGGCGCGGCCGGGGAGCTGTTTTTT. Encoded protein: CSVAGAAGELFF.

The chain recombines TRBV11-2 with TRBJ2-5; no clear D gene. The CDR3 totals 19 residues. CDR1 and CDR2 (germline): SGHAT, FQNNGV. The V end lost 0 bases, the J end lost 1 base, and 21 bases lay between the germline ends. DNA of the CDR3: TGTGCCAGCAGCTTAGAGTTTCAATTCATCGGGTCTTCCCAAGAGACCCAGTACTTC. This gives the protein CASSLEFQFIGSSQETQYF.

This chain's CDR3 is CAIRTAGTDTQYF. The DNA of the CDR3 is TGTGCCATCAGAACCGCTGGCACAGATACGCAGTATTTT. V is TRBV10-3 and J is TRBJ2-3; D remains ambiguous. The germline V gene has CDR1 ENHRY and CDR2 SYGVKD. Trimming removed 6 bases at V and 1 base at J, with 8 bases between. This CDR3 has 13 amino acids.

This sequence joins TRBV7-9 and TRBJ2-7; no reliable D call. Per germline, CDR1 SEHNR and CDR2 FQNEAQ (reference sequence). The CDR3 has 13 amino acids. The V end was cut by 4 bases, the J end by 0 bases, with 7 bases between. The CDR3 region has the DNA TGTGCCAGCAGCTCCAGCAGCTCCTACGAGCAGTACGTC. The encoded protein is CASSSSSSYEQYV.

The chain uses TRBV6-1 and TRBJ1-2; a weak D match, TRBD1 (5 bases). There are 14 residues in the CDR3. V was shortened by 1 base and J by 4 bases, with 10 bases between the two germline ends. CDR1 and CDR2 from the germline V gene are MNHNS and SASEGT. Here the CDR3 DNA reads TGTGCCAGCAGTGAAGGGTTGGGGGGCTATGGCTACACCTTC. This translates into CASSEGLGGYGYTF.

This rearrangement joins TRBV2 to TRBJ1-5, with TRBD1 matching 8 bases. There are 18 residues in the CDR3. Unmatched junction bases numbered 14, after V lost 2 bases and J lost 5 bases. Germline-derived CDR1 and CDR2 are SNHLY and FYNNEI. In nucleotides, the CDR3 is TGTGCCAGCAGTGAATGGGTGGGGCAGGGGGCTTATCATCAGCCCCAGCATTTT. It yields the protein CASSEWVGQGAYHQPQHF.

This chain links TRBV5-1 with TRBJ1-1; no definite D call. Germline values: CDR1 SGHRS, CDR2 YFSETQ. The CDR3 covers 14 residues. With 4 bases removed from V and 2 bases from J, the gap between germline ends came to 12 bases. CDR3 nucleotides: TGCGCCAGCAGCCCCGGTTGGGGAAACACTGAAGCTTTCTTT. Its protein is CASSPGWGNTEAFF.

This clone came up once. At one boundary the junction diverges from the germline segment, which might be a read error. This chain connects TRBV20-1 to TRBJ1-1, with D possibly being TRBD1 (5 bases). The germline CDR1 and CDR2 sequences are DFQATT and SNEGSKA (reference sequence). This CDR3 region has 10 residues. This chain's CDR3 is CSARRGDLQF. CDR3 nucleotide sequence: TGCAGTGCTAGACGCGGGGACCTGCAGTTT.